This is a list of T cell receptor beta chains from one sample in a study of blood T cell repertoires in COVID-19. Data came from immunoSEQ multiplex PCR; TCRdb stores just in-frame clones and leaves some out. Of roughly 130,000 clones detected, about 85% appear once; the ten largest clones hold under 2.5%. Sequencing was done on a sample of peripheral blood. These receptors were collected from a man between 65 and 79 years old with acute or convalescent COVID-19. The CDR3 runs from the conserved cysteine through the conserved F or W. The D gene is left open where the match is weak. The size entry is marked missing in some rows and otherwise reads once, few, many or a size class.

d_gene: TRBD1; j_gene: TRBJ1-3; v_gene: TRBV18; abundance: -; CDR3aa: CASSPDREAGNTIYF; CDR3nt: TGTGCCAGCTCACCGGACAGGGAGGCTGGAAACACCATATATTTT
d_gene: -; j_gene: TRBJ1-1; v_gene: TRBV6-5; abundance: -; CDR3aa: CASSYSPVLLTEAFF; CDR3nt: TGTGCCAGCAGTTACTCCCCCGTCCTCCTCACTGAAGCTTTCTTT
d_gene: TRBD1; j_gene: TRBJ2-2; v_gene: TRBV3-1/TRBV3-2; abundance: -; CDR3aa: CASSQEPGGAGELFF; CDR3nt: TGTGCCAGCAGCCAAGAACCAGGGGGAGCCGGGGAGCTGTTTTTT
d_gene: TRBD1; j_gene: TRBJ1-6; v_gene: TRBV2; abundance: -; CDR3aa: CASSSGQAYNSPLHF; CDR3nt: TGTGCCAGCAGTTCAGGACAGGCTTATAATTCACCCCTCCACTTT
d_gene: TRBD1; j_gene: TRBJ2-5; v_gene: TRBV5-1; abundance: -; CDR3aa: CASSRQTPGTDQETQYF; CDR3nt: TGCGCCAGCAGCCGGCAGACCCCCGGGACAGACCAAGAGACCCAGTACTTC
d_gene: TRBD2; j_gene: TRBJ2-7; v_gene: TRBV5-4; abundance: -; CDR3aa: CASSYSGGADYEQYF; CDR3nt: TGTGCCAGCAGCTATAGCGGGGGGGCCGATTACGAGCAGTACTTC
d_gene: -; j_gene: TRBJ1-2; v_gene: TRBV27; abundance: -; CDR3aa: CASSLQQGSYGYTF; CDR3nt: TGTGCCAGCAGTCTCCAACAGGGTTCATATGGCTACACCTTC
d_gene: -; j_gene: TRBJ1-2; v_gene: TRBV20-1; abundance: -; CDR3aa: CSASFGYTF; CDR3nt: TGCAGTGCTTCTTTTGGCTACACCTTC
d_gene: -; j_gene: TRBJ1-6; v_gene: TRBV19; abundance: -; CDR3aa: CASSIGSSYNSPLHF; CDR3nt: TGTGCCAGTAGTATTGGGAGCTCCTATAATTCACCCCTCCACTTT
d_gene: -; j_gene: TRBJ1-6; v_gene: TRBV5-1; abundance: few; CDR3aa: CASSPRGDNSPLHF; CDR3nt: TGCGCCAGCAGCCCTCGAGGCGATAATTCACCCCTCCACTTT
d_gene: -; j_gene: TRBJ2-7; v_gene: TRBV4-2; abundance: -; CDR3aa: CASSPTGFGVYF; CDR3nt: TGTGCCAGCAGCCCAACAGGGTTTGGGGTCTACTTC
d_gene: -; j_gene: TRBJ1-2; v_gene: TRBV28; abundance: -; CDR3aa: CASSGGDYGYTF; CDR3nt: TGTGCCAGCAGCGGGGGGGACTATGGCTACACCTTC
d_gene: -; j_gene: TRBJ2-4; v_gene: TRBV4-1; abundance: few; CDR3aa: CASSPGLLAKNIQYF; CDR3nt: TGCGCCAGCAGCCCGGGACTGCTAGCCAAAAACATTCAGTACTTC
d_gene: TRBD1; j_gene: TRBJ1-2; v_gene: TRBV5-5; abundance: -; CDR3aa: CASSETQGAYIYGYTF; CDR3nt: TGTGCCAGCAGCGAGACTCAGGGGGCGTACATCTATGGCTACACCTTC
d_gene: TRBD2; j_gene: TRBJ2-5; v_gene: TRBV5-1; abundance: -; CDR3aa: CASSPTSGGEETQYF; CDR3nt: TGCGCCAGCAGCCCGACTAGCGGGGGGGAAGAGACCCAGTACTTC
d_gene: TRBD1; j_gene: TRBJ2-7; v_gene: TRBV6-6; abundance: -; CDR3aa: CASSPRQGAAYEQYF; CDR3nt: TGTGCCAGCAGTCCTAGACAGGGGGCAGCCTACGAGCAGTACTTC
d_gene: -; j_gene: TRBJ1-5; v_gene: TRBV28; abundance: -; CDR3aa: CASSLDAARNQPQHF; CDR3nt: TGTGCCAGCAGTTTAGATGCAGCGCGGAATCAGCCCCAGCATTTT
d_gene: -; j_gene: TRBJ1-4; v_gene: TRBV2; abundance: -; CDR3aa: CASSEGSQGEKLFF; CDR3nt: TGTGCCAGCAGTGAAGGGAGTCAGGGTGAAAAACTGTTTTTT
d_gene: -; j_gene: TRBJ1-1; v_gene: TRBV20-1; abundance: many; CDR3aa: CSASSGGEAFF; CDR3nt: TGCAGTGCTAGCTCGGGGGGTGAAGCTTTCTTT
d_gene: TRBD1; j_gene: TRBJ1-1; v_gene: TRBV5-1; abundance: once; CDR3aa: CASSSGQGGTEAFF; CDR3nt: TGCGCCAGCAGCTCAGGACAGGGTGGCACTGAAGCTTTCTTT
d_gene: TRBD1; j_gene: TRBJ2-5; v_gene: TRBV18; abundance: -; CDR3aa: CASSPPGQGARETQYF; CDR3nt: TGTGCCAGCTCACCACCAGGACAGGGGGCGCGGGAGACCCAGTACTTC
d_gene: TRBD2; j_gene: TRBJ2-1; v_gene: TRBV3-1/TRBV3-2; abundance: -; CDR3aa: CASSQDWGASGVGNEQFF; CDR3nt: TGTGCCAGCAGCCAAGATTGGGGCGCTAGCGGGGTGGGCAATGAGCAGTTCTTC
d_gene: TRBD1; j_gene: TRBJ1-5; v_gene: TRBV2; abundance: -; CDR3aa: CASSYRGSGNQPQHF; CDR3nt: TGTGCCAGCAGCTACAGGGGGTCGGGCAATCAGCCCCAGCATTTT
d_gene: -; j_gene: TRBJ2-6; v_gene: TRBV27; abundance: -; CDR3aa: CASSPSGAGANVLTF; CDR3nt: TGTGCCAGCAGTCCCTCGGGGGCTGGGGCCAACGTCCTGACTTTC
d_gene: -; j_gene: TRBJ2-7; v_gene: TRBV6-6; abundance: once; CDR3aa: CASSPSGQTGVYEQYF; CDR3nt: TGTGCCAGCAGTCCCTCGGGACAAACAGGAGTTTACGAGCAGTACTTC
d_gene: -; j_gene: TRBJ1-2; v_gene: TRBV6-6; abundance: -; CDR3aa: CASSYATDSYGYTF; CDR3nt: TGTGCCAGCAGTTACGCGACGGACTCCTATGGCTACACCTTC
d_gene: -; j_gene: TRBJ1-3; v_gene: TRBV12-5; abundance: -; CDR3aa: CASGLVGISGNTIYF; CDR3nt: TGTGCTAGTGGTTTGGTCGGGATCTCTGGAAACACCATATATTTT
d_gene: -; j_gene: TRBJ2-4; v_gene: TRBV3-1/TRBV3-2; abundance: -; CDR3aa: CASSQSSGAVKNIQYF; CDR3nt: TGTGCCAGCAGCCAATCGTCAGGGGCAGTAAAAAACATTCAGTACTTC
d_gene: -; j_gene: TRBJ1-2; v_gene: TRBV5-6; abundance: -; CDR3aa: CASSFGQGGYGYTF; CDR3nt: TGTGCCAGCAGCTTCGGGCAGGGTGGCTATGGCTACACCTTC
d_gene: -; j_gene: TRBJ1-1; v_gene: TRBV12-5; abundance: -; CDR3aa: CATSMNTEAFF; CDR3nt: TGTGCTACATCAATGAACACTGAAGCTTTCTTT
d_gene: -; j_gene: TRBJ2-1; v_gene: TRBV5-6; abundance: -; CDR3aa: CASTLRSAGGEQFF; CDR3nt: TGTGCCAGCACCCTTAGGTCTGCCGGGGGTGAGCAGTTCTTC
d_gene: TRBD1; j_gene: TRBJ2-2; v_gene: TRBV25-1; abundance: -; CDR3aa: CASSDLTGGPGTGELFF; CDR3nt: TGTGCCAGCAGTGACCTCACAGGGGGGCCGGGCACCGGGGAGCTGTTTTTT
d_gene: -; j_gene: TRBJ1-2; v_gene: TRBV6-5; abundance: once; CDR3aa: CASSLRQQNGYTF; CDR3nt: TGTGCCAGCAGCCTTAGACAGCAAAATGGCTACACCTTC
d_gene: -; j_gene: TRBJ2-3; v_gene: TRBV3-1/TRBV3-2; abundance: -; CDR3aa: CASSPTGIADTQYF; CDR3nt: TGTGCCAGCAGTCCCACAGGGATCGCGGATACGCAGTATTTT
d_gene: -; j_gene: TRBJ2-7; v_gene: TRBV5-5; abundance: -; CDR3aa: CASSLIGQLYEQYF; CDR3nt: TGTGCCAGCAGCTTGATCGGACAGCTCTACGAGCAGTACTTC
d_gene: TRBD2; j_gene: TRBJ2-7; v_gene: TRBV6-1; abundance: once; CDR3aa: CASSEALAGAYEQYF; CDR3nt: TGTGCCAGCAGTGAAGCCCTAGCGGGGGCATACGAGCAGTACTTC
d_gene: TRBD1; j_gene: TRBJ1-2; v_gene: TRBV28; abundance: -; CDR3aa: CASLRQGDNGYTF; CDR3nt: TGTGCCAGCCTAAGACAGGGTGATAATGGCTACACCTTC
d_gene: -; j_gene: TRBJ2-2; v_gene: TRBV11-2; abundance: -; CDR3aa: CASTSGWGLTGELFF; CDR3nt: TGTGCCAGCACCTCTGGGTGGGGACTCACCGGGGAGCTGTTTTTT
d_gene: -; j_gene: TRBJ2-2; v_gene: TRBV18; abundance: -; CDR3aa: CASSLRGTLHTGELFF; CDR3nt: TGTGCCAGCTCACTTCGAGGGACACTTCATACCGGGGAGCTGTTTTTT
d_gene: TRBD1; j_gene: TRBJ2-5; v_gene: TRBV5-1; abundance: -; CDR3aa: CASSFGRGRETQYF; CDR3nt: TGCGCCAGCAGCTTCGGCAGGGGGCGGGAGACCCAGTACTTC
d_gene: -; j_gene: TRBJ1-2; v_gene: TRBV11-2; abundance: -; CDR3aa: CASSSAPQVGYGYTF; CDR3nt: TGTGCCAGCAGCTCTGCCCCACAGGTTGGCTATGGCTACACCTTC
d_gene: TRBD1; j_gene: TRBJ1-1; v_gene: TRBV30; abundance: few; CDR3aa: CACRDRVNTEAFF; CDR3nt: TGTGCCTGTCGGGACAGGGTGAACACTGAAGCTTTCTTT
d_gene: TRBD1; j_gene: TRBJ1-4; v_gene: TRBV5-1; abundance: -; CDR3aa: CASSLGGTGQGGEKLFF; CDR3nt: TGCGCCAGCAGCTTGGGGGGGACTGGACAGGGAGGTGAAAAACTGTTTTTT
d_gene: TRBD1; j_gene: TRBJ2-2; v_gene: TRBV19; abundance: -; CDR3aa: CASSMWDRGTGELFF; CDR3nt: TGTGCCAGTAGTATGTGGGACAGGGGGACCGGGGAGCTGTTTTTT